This passage covers 8 T cell receptor beta chains from one sample sequenced in a study of T cell repertoires in cytomegalovirus infection (dated by TCRdb to the late 2010s). Sample treatment or condition, as interpreted from the label and publication: in vitro stimulation with specific CMV peptide epitopes to enrich CMV-specific T cells. No antigen is known for these receptors. Instrument on record: Illumina HiSeq 1500. Starting from the raw public reads, TCRdb applied fastp trimming at Q25, assembled clones with MiXCR and retained in-frame beta chains. Entries are consolidated by CDR3 protein sequence, retaining the most common genes and DNA. The sample table contains 100,000 to 150,000 distinct CDR3 sequences; only one count was recorded for about 32% of them. The top ten hold roughly three fifths of the sample. The specimen comprised CD8+ T cells from cultured PBMCs, sampled from culture after CMV antigen stimulation. The receptors shown here come from a human donor in good health (CMV status not recorded). Some clones in this sample may be carry-over from other donors' samples.

This clonotype was seen a few times. This sequence joins TRBV19 and TRBJ2-1, with D tentatively TRBD2 (6 bases). The CDR3 runs 15 residues. Per the germline V gene, CDR1 is LNHDA and CDR2 is SQIVND (reference sequence). V lost 5 bases, J lost 0 bases, and 11 bases lay in between. Here the CDR3 reads CASSPPGSSYNEQFF. The CDR3, as DNA: TGTGCCAGTAGTCCCCCCGGGAGCTCCTACAATGAGCAGTTCTTC. Supplemented by reference TRBV19 and TRBJ2-1, the full variable domain reads DGGITQSPKYLFRKEGQNVTLSCEQNLNHDAMYWYRQDPGQGLRLIYYSQIVNDFQKGDIAEGYSVSREKKESFPLTVTSAQKNPTAFYLCASSPPGSSYNEQFFGPGTRLTVL.

J is TRBJ2-2 and V is TRBV6-6; TRBD1 agrees at 7 bases. The trim removed 4 bases at V and 6 bases at J, leaving 8 bases unmatched. This CDR3 has 15 residues. Germline V CDR1 and CDR2: MNHNY, SVGAGI (reference sequence). The CDR3 sequence: CASSLGQTESGELFF. CDR3 coding DNA: TGTGCCAGCAGTTTGGGACAGACAGAATCCGGGGAGCTGTTTTTT.

Only a few counts were recorded for this clonotype. The chain links TRBV7-2 to TRBJ1-4; D may be TRBD1 (6 bases). Germline loops: CDR1 SGHTA, CDR2 FQGNSA. The length of the CDR3 is 17 residues. V gave up 1 base and J gave up 8 bases, with 20 bases separating them. The chain's CDR3 is CASSLEGIWGRGEKLFF. In DNA, the CDR3 is TGTGCCAGCAGCTTAGAAGGCATTTGGGGGCGCGGGGAAAAACTGTTTTTT. Using reference TRBV7-2 and TRBJ1-4 for the parts outside the CDR3, the full variable domain is GAGVSQSPSNKVTEKGKDVELRCDPISGHTALYWYRQSLGQGLEFLIYFQGNSAPDKSGLPSDRFSAERTGGSVSTLTIQRTQQEDSAVYLCASSLEGIWGRGEKLFFGSGTQLSVL.

The chain uses TRBV12-3 or TRBV12-4 and TRBJ1-4; 7 bases fit TRBD1. The CDR3 runs to 17 residues. Losses at the gene ends were 0 bases for V and 5 bases for J; bases not matched to a gene: 9. The CDR3 DNA sequence: TGTGCCAGCAGTTTAGCCCCTCCGGGACAGACGAATGAAAAACTGTTTTTT. Translation: CASSLAPPGQTNEKLFF.

This clonotype was counted many times. The chain uses TRBV7-3 and TRBJ2-3, with D possibly TRBD2 on 7 matching bases. Trimming removed 2 bases from V and 2 bases from J, with 11 bases in between. Germline assignment: CDR1 SGHTA and CDR2 FQGTGA. The CDR3 spans 15 residues. CDR3 sequence: CASSLGGAYTDTQYF. CDR3 bases: TGTGCCAGCAGCTTAGGGGGGGCCTACACAGATACGCAGTATTTT.

This chain connects TRBV19 to TRBJ2-4; 7 nucleotides line up with TRBD2. The CDR3 contains 12 residues. After removal of 6 bases from V and 7 bases from J, the junction contained 3 bases not matched to a gene. From germline, CDR1 is LNHDA and CDR2 SQIVND (reference sequence). In DNA form, the CDR3 reads TGTGCCAGTAGCGGGGGGTGGAACATTCAGTACTTC. Translating it yields CASSGGWNIQYF.

The genes are TRBV4-1 and TRBJ1-1; TRBD1 matches 9 bases. This CDR3 has 15 residues. Germline CDR1 reads MGHRA; CDR2 reads YSYEKL. V was pared by 2 bases and J by 2 bases, with 3 bases of the junction left unmatched. CDR3: CASSQNRGHNTEAFF. DNA of the CDR3: TGCGCCAGCAGCCAAAACAGGGGGCATAACACTGAAGCTTTCTTT.

The rearrangement links TRBV4-3 to TRBJ2-1; 8 bases align to TRBD2. The CDR3 contains 15 residues. V lost 1 base and J lost 4; bases outside the gene matches: 3. Germline CDR1 LGHNA, CDR2 YSLEER. The CDR3 nucleotides read TGCGCCAGCAGCCAAGCCAGCGGGGGATACAATGAGCAGTTCTTC. This encodes CASSQASGGYNEQFF.